This TCR beta chain is drawn from a study of neurological immune-mediated disorders. With 10-nucleotide random UMIs, 5'RACE was used to make the cDNA. One entry per CDR3 protein results from TCRdb running MiXCR on the 5' RACE reads. The profile shows about 88,000 distinct CDR3 sequences, roughly 3.5% of them singletons. Many counts were recorded for this clonotype. Per germline, CDR1 SGHAT and CDR2 FQNNGV. This CDR3 contains 15 residues. The V end lost 6 bases, the J end lost 5 bases, and 20 bases lay between the germline ends. The source material was PBMCs. This sequence was found in a woman between 18 and 30 years old with multiple sclerosis. This chain links TRBV11-2 with TRBJ2-7; D is perhaps TRBD2 (6 bases). CDR3 nucleotide sequence: TGTGCCAGCAGTTCCCTAAGAGGAGGGCCCAACGAGCAGTACTTC. It codes for CASSSLRGGPNEQYF.